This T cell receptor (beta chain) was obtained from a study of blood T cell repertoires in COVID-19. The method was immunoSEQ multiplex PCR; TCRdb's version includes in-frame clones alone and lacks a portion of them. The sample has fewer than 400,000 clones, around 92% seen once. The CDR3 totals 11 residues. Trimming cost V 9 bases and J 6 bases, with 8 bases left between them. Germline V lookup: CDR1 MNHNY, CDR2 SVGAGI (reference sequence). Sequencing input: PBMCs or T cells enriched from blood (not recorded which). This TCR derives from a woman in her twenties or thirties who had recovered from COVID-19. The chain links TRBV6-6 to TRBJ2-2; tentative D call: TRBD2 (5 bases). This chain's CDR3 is CASLRAGELFF. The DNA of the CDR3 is TGTGCCAGTCTGAGGGCCGGGGAGCTGTTTTTT.